Listed here are 3 T cell receptor beta chains from one sample, sequenced in a study of T cell repertoires in cytomegalovirus infection. From the reads, TCRdb called clonotypes with MiXCR, one entry per CDR3 protein. The top ten hold around 12% of the sample, which has about 830,000 distinct CDR3 sequences, approximately 29% seen once. No antigens are known for them. The sequencing used cultured CD8+ T cells from PBMCs, collected from culture after CMV antigen stimulation. These receptor sequences come from a human donor in good health (CMV status not recorded). Some clones in this sample may be carry-over from other donors' samples.

The rearrangement links TRBV28 to TRBJ2-5; 8 positions agree with TRBD2. CDR3 length equals 17 residues. The V segment lost 2 bases and the J segment 3 bases; nucleotides outside the gene matches: 11. Germline V CDR1 and CDR2: MDHEN, SYDVKM. CDR3: CASSLRPREDPEETQYF. DNA of the CDR3: TGTGCCAGCAGTTTACGGCCGCGGGAGGATCCCGAAGAGACCCAGTACTTC. Looking up the rest from reference TRBV28 and TRBJ2-5 gives the full variable domain: DVKVTQSSRYLVKRTGEKVFLECVQDMDHENMFWYRQDPGLGLRLIYFSYDVKMKEKGDIPEGYSVSREKKERFSLILESASTNQTSMYLCASSLRPREDPEETQYFGPGTRLLVL.

This clonotype was counted between two and nine times. The chain couples TRBV6-6 to TRBJ1-4, with 7 nucleotides matching TRBD1. The V gene end was trimmed by 2 bases and the J gene end by 5 bases; junction bases not matched to a gene: 11. The CDR3 consists of 17 residues. In germline, CDR1 is MNHNY, CDR2 SVGAGI (reference sequence). In nucleotides, the CDR3 is TGTGCCAGCAGTTACAACGCAGGGACAGCGCACAATGAAAAACTGTTTTTT. It is translated as CASSYNAGTAHNEKLFF.

This clonotype was seen a handful of times. CDR3 sequence reads: CASSAGTGEGTYNEQFF. In DNA form, the CDR3 reads TGTGCCAGCAGCGCTGGGACAGGGGAGGGAACCTACAATGAGCAGTTCTTC. V is TRBV11-3 and J is TRBJ2-1; 10 bases fit TRBD1. CDR1 is SGHNT, CDR2 YENEEA, per germline. The trim removed 5 bases at V and 2 bases at J, leaving 9 bases unmatched. This CDR3 comprises 17 residues.